Listed below are T cell receptor beta chains from one sample, sequenced in a study of CD8 T cells in ankylosing spondylitis. Each CDR3 protein is one row after TCRdb ran MiXCR on the 5' RACE reads. Counted here are roughly 100,000 distinct CDR3 sequences, about 8.6% occurring once; the ten biggest clones make up nearly 10%. The specimen sequenced was blood, either unsorted or a sorted T cell fraction (not recorded which). Source of these receptors: a male donor with ankylosing spondylitis or in good health (not recorded which). Both conserved end residues are trimmed from each CDR3.

V gene	CDR3 protein
TRBV5-1	ASSPGLSGSLETQY
TRBV12-3/TRBV12-4	ASSLGLGALREQY
TRBV12-3/TRBV12-4	ASTLTRGRNSPLH
TRBV19	ASSMFLGSRGTEAF
TRBV5-6	ASSLRGLAVPGEQF
TRBV10-2	ASSEPKRGPYNEQF
TRBV11-2	ASGGTISTDTQY
TRBV20-1	SARAPTEGEQY
TRBV25-1	ASSPRLGTASTNEKLF
TRBV29-1	SAVGSSYEQY
TRBV5-1	ASSLFGTGELF
TRBV12-3/TRBV12-4	ASSGFRGSNNQPQH
TRBV7-2	ASSLSNNSPYEQY
TRBV3-1	ASSQAPVGSGNTIY
TRBV3-1	ASSQTGQVYQETQY
TRBV4-2	ASSQDTRMSSYEQY
TRBV18	ASRAPLTDTQY
TRBV5-5	ASSLVLWQYNEQF
TRBV30	AWSIGTSGSKETQY
TRBV7-9	ASSLKGAGYT
TRBV7-3	ASSLSVLGTGELF
TRBV5-1	ASSLGSGTPGDTQY
TRBV29-1	SVRGTNTEAF
TRBV7-9	AGSLFVSGGNVQF
TRBV12-3/TRBV12-4	ASSSGQAGELF
TRBV3-1	ASSQDSAGNTIY
TRBV7-6	ASSPEFGGEAGEQY
TRBV5-1	ASSQGDSTDTQY
TRBV5-1	ASSLGQGWYQETQY
TRBV29-1	SVEDGRTGSINYGYT
TRBV7-2	ASSLGDRASQPQH
TRBV7-9	ASSPSPEIGRYNEQF
TRBV5-1	ASSVTSGREGEQF
TRBV29-1	SVEVLVGVDTQY
TRBV10-3	AIRDLRDTDTQY
TRBV27	ASSHRDRISTNEKLF
TRBV7-9	ASSFSGFYEQY
TRBV6-1	ASSVERETYNEQF
TRBV7-2	ASSFPDRVYNEQF
TRBV18	ASSPPGLSIQY
TRBV5-6	ASSLVGANNQPQH
TRBV7-9	ASSLRDSFYNEQF
TRBV30	AWSVLVETQY
TRBV4-3	ASSQEIAFQFGVYEQY
TRBV6-1	ASRRTGTSGEQF
TRBV5-1	ASSLGQSGRPPVEQF
TRBV5-1	ASSLEQGAETQY
TRBV20-1	SAYTTGRGNTIY
TRBV5-6	ASSLKPTGELF
TRBV11-2	ASSRGLAGTGELF
TRBV6-5	ASTQGASGYT
TRBV7-9	ASSPYYRSSYEQY
TRBV15	ATSRLAGVGETQY
TRBV12-3/TRBV12-4	ASRLGNQPQH
TRBV7-3	ASSLGIAEETQY
TRBV7-8	ASSLSWIKETQY
TRBV5-1	ASSLRSGTYEQY
TRBV7-8	ASSLAGGDTQY
TRBV2	ASSDDGHTGELF